This T cell receptor (beta chain) stems from a study of shared clonotypes between healthy human individuals. General study points: Clonotypes not shared had lower generation probabilities than those common to all four donors. Among a few donors, about 4.6% of naive CD4 clonotypes were found in common.

About this clone itself: Its target is not known.

CD45RO-negative, CCR7-positively selected cells formed the naive CD8 fraction, excluding terminally differentiated effector memory CD45RA+ cells. TCRdb's copy holds only in-frame clones and misses some; the assay was immunoSEQ multiplex PCR. This sample has about 2.2 million clones, with 90% to 95% found just once. The CDR3 covers 14 residues. The V gene end was trimmed by 4 bases and the J gene end by 5 bases; junction bases not matched to a gene: 7. Looked up from germline, CDR1 is MNHNY and CDR2 is SVGAGI (reference sequence). The J gene is TRBJ1-1, the V gene TRBV6-6; 7 positions match TRBD1. The clonotype originates from a man aged 18 to 29 in good health. Some clones in this sample may be carry-over from other donors' samples. The sequenced material came from naive CD8+ T cells from PBMCs. For the CDR3, the DNA is TGTGCCAGCAGTTTCGACAGGGTCGGAACTGAAGCTTTCTTT. Amino acids: CASSFDRVGTEAFF.